Sequencing of this T cell receptor (beta chain) was carried out in a study of CD8 T cells in ankylosing spondylitis (dated by TCRdb to about 2017). Broadly, across the study: To find TCR variants linked to disease, the study profiled T cell receptor beta repertoires in ankylosing spondylitis patients and healthy donors. The full study cohort was made up of approximately 27 ankylosing spondylitis patients and some 100 healthy donors. Samples of peripheral blood were taken, and for ankylosing spondylitis patients, synovial fluid was collected as well.

What the work shows at the level of the full study, not this receptor alone: In peripheral blood, the disease-linked clones were found at relatively low frequencies and had a CD8+ phenotype. Some motif variants had previously been reported in the synovial fluid and blood of reactive arthritis patients, which suggests shared mechanisms of disease initiation. The disease-linked clones were reported as significantly enriched in matched synovial fluid samples from ankylosing spondylitis patients. Blood from ankylosing spondylitis patients appeared to be characterized by a TCR beta motif composed of 7 to 9 highly homologous amino acid variants.

TCRdb names Illumina HiSeq 2500 as the instrument used. Quantitative 5'-RACE with molecular barcodes was used to prepare TCR beta libraries. In the paper's pipeline: To identify disease-linked TCR variants, a new computational method was used, one built on a probabilistic model of VDJ rearrangement. TCRdb redid the processing of the public reads, applying fastp at Q25 and MiXCR, and retained in-frame beta chains. Here each entry gathers all rows of one CDR3 protein and keeps the most common genes and DNA. The V and J calls were not made by the authors but by TCRdb's processing. This sample lists 350,000 to 450,000 distinct CDR3 sequences; roughly 27% were detected once. The biggest ten clones account for approximately 1% of the sample. Reading the germline V gene gives CDR1 SGHDT and CDR2 YYEEEE. V has 2 bases trimmed and J has 15 bases trimmed; junction bases matching no gene number 16. Counted from cysteine to phenylalanine, this CDR3 has 15 amino acids. Only the CDR3 DNA is retained, 45 bases long and in frame from the first base.

This clonotype was seen only a few times. It has no known antigen specificity. No quality values exist for individual bases; no much larger clone is one base distant. The sequence joins TRBV5-6 to TRBJ2-1; TRBD2 fits 8 bases in the junction. This receptor was taken from a male donor with ankylosing spondylitis. Sequencing was carried out using blood, either unsorted or a sorted T cell fraction (not recorded which). The DNA sequence is given as TGTGCCAGCAGCTTTGCCGGGACTAGGGGGAGAGTTTGGTTCTTC. This codes for CASSFAGTRGRVWFF.